The next 5 T cell receptor beta chains were all read from a single sample in a study of blood T cell repertoires in COVID-19. Assay: immunoSEQ multiplex PCR; the TCRdb copy retains only in-frame clones and omits some. The sample has 150,000 to 200,000 clones; about four fifths are singletons. The sequenced sample was peripheral blood. The receptors derive from a man in his sixties with active or convalescent COVID-19.

The V and J genes are TRBV3-1 (or the pseudogene TRBV3-2) and TRBJ2-2; 8 nucleotides align to TRBD1. Germline assignment: CDR1 LGHDT and CDR2 YNNKEL (reference sequence). Trimming at V came to 6 bases and at J to 5 bases, leaving 8 bases not matched to a gene. The CDR3 has 15 residues. The DNA of the CDR3 is TGTGCCAGCAGTCTCGACAGGGGTTGGACCGGGGAGCTGTTTTTT. This codes for CASSLDRGWTGELFF.

V gene TRBV3-1 (or the pseudogene TRBV3-2) combines with J gene TRBJ2-3; no clear D gene. The V gene's germline CDR1 is LGHDT and CDR2 YNNKEL (reference sequence). The CDR3 totals 14 residues. The V end lost 5 bases, the J end lost 0 bases, and 9 bases lay between the germline ends. CDR3 coding DNA: TGTGCCAGCAGCTCGACTGGGAGCACAGATACGCAGTATTTT. Its protein product is CASSSTGSTDTQYF.

The chain employs TRBV5-1 and TRBJ1-1, with 9 bases matching TRBD1. V lost 4 bases to trimming and J lost 4 bases; unmatched junction nucleotides: 8. The germline V gene encodes CDR1 SGHRS and CDR2 YFSETQ. This CDR3 region has 15 residues. This CDR3 is CASSPGDRVGTEAFF. The CDR3 coding sequence is TGCGCCAGCAGCCCGGGGGACAGGGTTGGCACTGAAGCTTTCTTT.

This clone showed up just a few times. The chain employs TRBV7-8 and TRBJ1-6, with 8 bases matching TRBD1. The germline CDR1 and CDR2 sequences are SGHVS and FQNEAQ. The trim removed 4 bases at V and 8 bases at J, leaving 4 bases unmatched. The CDR3 runs 14 residues. The CDR3 spells CASSSLTGDSPLHF. Here the CDR3 DNA reads TGTGCCAGCAGCTCGCTGACAGGGGATTCACCCCTCCACTTT.

This rearrangement joins TRBV7-2 to TRBJ2-7; TRBD2 aligns across 8 bases. Germline lookup yields CDR1 SGHTA and CDR2 FQGNSA. Trimming took 0 bases from V and 1 from J; bases not matched to a gene: 8. The length of the CDR3 is 17 residues. DNA of the CDR3: TGTGCCAGCAGCTTAGCGCCCCTAGCGGGTCCTTCCTACGAGCAGTACTTC. Its protein product is CASSLAPLAGPSYEQYF.